The 20 T cell receptor beta chains in this list originate from one sample, sequenced in a study of T cell repertoires in cytomegalovirus infection. TCRdb analysed the reads with MiXCR anew, one entry per CDR3 protein. The data hold about 600,000 distinct CDR3 sequences, with 20% to 25% observed a single time. The sample comprised CD8+ T cells from PBMCs. The receptor set was obtained from a human donor in good health (CMV status not recorded). Some clones in this sample may be carry-over from other donors' samples.

The V gene is TRBV7-8, the J gene TRBJ1-5; D may be TRBD1 (5 bases). Germline CDR1 reads SGHVS; CDR2 reads FQNEAQ. The CDR3 length is 15 residues. Trimming took 1 base from V and 0 from J, leaving 7 bases between them. The CDR3 sequence: CASSLVRDSNQPQHF. In DNA, the CDR3 is TGTGCCAGCAGCTTAGTCAGGGATAGCAATCAGCCCCAGCATTTT.

The chain couples TRBV29-1 to TRBJ1-4; TRBD1 aligns across 10 bases. Germline CDR1 and CDR2: SQVTM and ANQGSEA. The junction had 7 bases not matched to a gene; V was cut back by 7 bases and J by 8 bases. The CDR3 covers 13 residues. The CDR3 is CSGGDRGDEKLFF. The CDR3, as DNA: TGCAGCGGGGGGGACAGGGGAGACGAAAAACTGTTTTTT.

J is TRBJ2-7 and V is TRBV7-6; weak D call: TRBD1 (6 bases). The V end was cut by 0 bases, the J end by 5 bases, with 11 bases between. CDR1 SGHVS and CDR2 FNYEAQ come from the germline V gene. There are 14 residues in the CDR3. The CDR3 is CASSLATGHDEQYF. As DNA, the CDR3 is TGTGCCAGCAGCTTAGCTACAGGGCATGACGAGCAGTACTTC. Supplemented by reference TRBV7-6 and TRBJ2-7, the full variable domain reads GAGVSQSPRYKVTKRGQDVALRCDPISGHVSLYWYRQALGQGPEFLTYFNYEAQQDKSGLPNDRFSAERPEGSISTLTIQRTEQRDSAMYRCASSLATGHDEQYFGPGTRLTVT.

This clonotype was seen ten or more times. The V call is TRBV7-6, the J call TRBJ2-5; D may be TRBD1 or TRBD2 (5 bases each). Trimming took 7 bases from V and 1 from J, leaving 10 bases between them. Germline V lookup: CDR1 SGHVS, CDR2 FNYEAQ. The CDR3 loop spans 13 amino acids. The DNA for the CDR3 is TGTGCCAGCACCGTGAGGGGCCAAGAGACCCAGTACTTC. It translates to CASTVRGQETQYF.

The genes are TRBV28 and TRBJ2-7; D call uncertain. The CDR3 has 12 amino acids. Per germline, CDR1 MDHEN and CDR2 SYDVKM. The V and J ends lost 3 bases and 5 bases respectively, with 8 bases between them. The CDR3: CASSLGPDEQYV. The CDR3 DNA reads as TGTGCCAGCAGTTTGGGTCCGGACGAGCAGTACGTC.

The CDR3 region is CASIRSWEAQETQYF. The CDR3 DNA reads TGTGCCAGCATCCGAAGTTGGGAGGCACAAGAGACCCAGTACTTC. The chain has TRBV7-9 and TRBJ2-5, with a possible D match to TRBD2 (6 bases). V dropped 7 bases and J dropped 2 bases, with 17 bases sitting between them. Germline CDR1 SEHNR, CDR2 FQNEAQ (reference sequence). The CDR3 is made up of 15 amino acids. The whole variable domain, filled in from reference TRBV7-9 and TRBJ2-5, reads DTGVSQNPRHKITKRGQNVTFRCDPISEHNRLYWYRQTLGQGPEFLTYFQNEAQLEKSRLLSDRFSAERPKGSFSTLEIQRTEQGDSAMYLCASIRSWEAQETQYFGPGTRLLVL.

The V call is TRBV14, the J call TRBJ2-2; D is tentatively TRBD1 or TRBD2 (5 bases each). The CDR3 is 15 amino acids. V lost 7 bases and J lost 4, with 16 bases in between. The V gene's germline CDR1 is SGHDN and CDR2 FVKESK. CDR3 DNA: TGTGCCAGCACCCCAAGGGGAGAAAGCACCGGGGAGCTGTTTTTT. Protein sequence: CASTPRGESTGELFF.

This sequence joins TRBV29-1 and TRBJ1-1; no reliable D call. Germline V gene sequence: CDR1 SQVTM, CDR2 ANQGSEA. The V and J ends lost 4 bases and 6 bases respectively, with 9 bases between them. The CDR3 is 11 residues long. As DNA, the CDR3 is TGCAGCGTTGGCAAGGTCGCTGAAGCTTTCTTT. It yields the protein CSVGKVAEAFF.

This clonotype was seen repeatedly, ten times or more. The chain carries TRBV7-9 and TRBJ1-5; D unresolved. This CDR3 contains 12 residues. Germline lookup yields CDR1 SEHNR and CDR2 FQNEAQ (reference sequence). Trimming took 2 bases from V and 8 from J, leaving 7 bases between them. The CDR3 loop reads CASSLNFEPQHF. As DNA, the CDR3 is TGTGCCAGCAGCTTAAATTTTGAGCCCCAGCATTTT. Together with reference TRBV7-9 and TRBJ1-5, the CDR3 gives the full variable domain: DTGVSQNPRHKITKRGQNVTFRCDPISEHNRLYWYRQTLGQGPEFLTYFQNEAQLEKSRLLSDRFSAERPKGSFSTLEIQRTEQGDSAMYLCASSLNFEPQHFGDGTRLSIL.

In this sample, this clonotype turned up many times. This chain joins TRBV7-6 and TRBJ2-5; D is uncertain. Germline-derived CDR1 and CDR2 are SGHVS and FNYEAQ. Trimming cost V 1 base and J 1 base, with 10 bases left between them. CDR3 length equals 15 residues. This CDR3 is CASSLDAGSQETQYF. DNA of the CDR3: TGTGCCAGCAGCTTAGATGCTGGCAGCCAAGAGACCCAGTACTTC.

The gene calls are TRBV28 and TRBJ2-5; D is tentatively TRBD1 or TRBD2 (5 bases each). Germline values: CDR1 MDHEN, CDR2 SYDVKM. With 1 base removed from V and 1 base from J, the gap between germline ends came to 19 bases. The CDR3 contains 18 residues. CDR3 nucleotide sequence: TGTGCCAGCAGTTTATATTTGCGGTTGGGGACCCCCCAAGAGACCCAGTACTTC. It codes for CASSLYLRLGTPQETQYF.

This chain uses TRBV18 with TRBJ2-1; D might be TRBD2 (6 bases). Looked up from germline, CDR1 is KGHSH and CDR2 is LQKENI. Trimming pared 2 bases from V and 9 bases from J, leaving 11 bases between. CDR3 length: 13 residues. CDR3 nucleotides: TGTGCCAGCTCACCAAGTGGGGGAGGTGAGCAGTTCTTC. Its protein is CASSPSGGGEQFF.

This clonotype has ten or more counts. The V gene is TRBV7-8, the J gene TRBJ1-2; a possible D gene is TRBD1 (5 bases). The ends were cut back, 3 bases at V and 3 bases at J, with 17 bases in the middle. Germline CDR1 reads SGHVS; CDR2 reads FQNEAQ. The CDR3 length is 16 residues. This CDR3 reads CASSFYRREKDYGYTF. For the CDR3, the DNA is TGTGCCAGCAGCTTTTACCGCAGGGAGAAAGACTATGGCTACACCTTC.

This clonotype was found a few times. The chain has TRBV7-9 and TRBJ2-7; D might be TRBD1 (6 bases). V was cut by 6 bases and J by 7 bases, with 25 bases left in between. The CDR3 contains 16 residues. Germline V gives CDR1 SEHNR, CDR2 FQNEAQ (reference sequence). The CDR3 nucleotides read TGTGCCAGCAGTTGGATAGACAGGAGCTTTCGAGAGGAGCAGTACGTC. It translates to CASSWIDRSFREEQYV.

This clonotype was detected many times. This chain uses TRBV28 with TRBJ2-5; D uncertain. The V and J ends lost 6 bases and 10 bases respectively, with 15 bases between them. CDR3 length equals 12 residues. Germline assignment: CDR1 MDHEN and CDR2 SYDVKM. The CDR3 sequence is CASSSPDSVQYF. The CDR3 coding sequence is TGTGCCAGCAGCTCCCCGGATAGTGTCCAGTACTTC.

This clonotype has only a few counts. This rearrangement joins TRBV20-1 to TRBJ1-2; 7 bases are a match to TRBD1. J was trimmed by 8 bases and V by 5 bases; bases with no gene match: 2. This CDR3 is built from 10 residues. Germline V gene data show CDR1 as DFQATT and CDR2 as SNEGSKA (reference sequence). The CDR3 loop is CSAYRGGYTF. The CDR3 DNA reads TGCAGTGCTTACAGGGGCGGCTACACCTTC.

In regard to this clonotype: This may come from a read error, since a much larger clone is one base off. V gene TRBV7-1 combines with J gene TRBJ2-7; D is unclear. TRBV7-1 is labeled an ORF, and its function is uncertain. This CDR3 is built from 13 residues. CDR3 nucleotides: TGTACCAGCAGCTCCCCGAGCTCCTACGAGCAGTACTTC. Its translation: CTSSSPSSYEQYF.

The genes are TRBV29-1 and TRBJ1-2; TRBD1 matches 8 bases. The CDR3 loop spans 14 amino acids. The V gene's germline CDR1 is SQVTM and CDR2 ANQGSEA. Germline trimming cut 1 base from V and 6 bases from J; bases unmatched to any gene: 7. The CDR3, as DNA: TGCAGCGTTGAAGCGCGGGCCAGGGGGCATGGCTACACCTTC. This encodes CSVEARARGHGYTF. Filled out from reference TRBV29-1 and TRBJ1-2, the complete variable domain reads SAVISQKPSRDICQRGTSLTIQCQVDSQVTMMFWYRQQPGQSLTLIATANQGSEATYESGFVIDKFPISRPNLTFSTLTVSNMSPEDSSIYLCSVEARARGHGYTFGSGTRLTVV.

The J gene is TRBJ2-1, the V gene TRBV15; 9 nucleotides match TRBD2. V lost 0 bases to trimming and J lost 7 bases; unmatched junction nucleotides: 7. CDR3 length: 16 amino acids. The germline V gene encodes CDR1 LNHNV and CDR2 YYDKDF (reference sequence). CDR3 DNA: TGTGCCACCAGCAGAGATCGCGGGGGGGCGATTAATGAGCAGTTCTTC. Its translation is CATSRDRGGAINEQFF.

The chain recombines TRBV28 with TRBJ2-7; 7 bases map to TRBD1. The CDR3 sequence is 14 residues long. After removal of 4 bases from V and 2 bases from J, the junction contained 5 bases not matched to a gene. Germline V gives CDR1 MDHEN, CDR2 SYDVKM. CDR3 DNA: TGTGCCAGCAGTTACGGGACAGCTACCTACGAGCAGTACTTC. Translation gives CASSYGTATYEQYF.